One sample yielded the 16 T cell receptor beta chains listed below, sequenced in a study of cytomegalovirus exposure and HLA in healthy donors. Here immunoSEQ multiplex PCR was the method, and the copy in TCRdb shows in-frame clones only, minus some. The top ten hold 4.5% to 6% of the sample, which has under 250,000 clones, less than 85% seen once. What was sequenced was PBMCs. Receptor source: a woman aged 18-30 years in good health and CMV-seronegative.

CDR3 DNA: TGTGCCAGCAGCACCGGGACAGGTTACAATGAGCAGTTCTTC. Residues: CASSTGTGYNEQFF. This rearrangement joins TRBV11-2 to TRBJ2-1; 8 bases fit TRBD1. Losses at the gene ends were 5 bases for V and 4 bases for J; bases not matched to a gene: 4. CDR3 length: 14 amino acids. Germline V gives CDR1 SGHAT, CDR2 FQNNGV.

The V and J genes are TRBV27 and TRBJ1-4; D is possibly TRBD1 (5 bases). The CDR3 is 15 residues long. The V and J ends lost 2 bases and 0 bases respectively, with 7 bases between them. CDR1 is MNHEY and CDR2 is SMNVEV in the germline V gene (reference sequence). For the CDR3, the DNA is TGTGCCAGCAGTTTAGGACACACAACTAATGAAAAACTGTTTTTT. This encodes CASSLGHTTNEKLFF.

This clone was detected only once. The chain has TRBV29-1 and TRBJ2-7; 7 bases align to TRBD2. The CDR3 runs 13 residues. The V and J ends lost 2 bases and 5 bases, in that order; junction bases with no gene match: 6. Germline CDR1 and CDR2: SQVTM and ANQGSEA. The CDR3 DNA reads as TGCAGCGTTGAACCCAGGGAGGGCGACGAGCAGTACTTC. As protein: CSVEPREGDEQYF.

V usage is TRBV30 and J usage is TRBJ1-3; 8 nucleotides line up with TRBD1. V lost 4 bases to trimming and J lost 5 bases; unmatched junction nucleotides: 10. The CDR3 spans 15 residues. CDR1 is GTSNPN and CDR2 is SVGIG in the germline V gene (reference sequence). CDR3: CAWNSGQGGRNTIYF. CDR3 bases: TGTGCCTGGAATTCAGGACAGGGAGGGCGAAACACCATATATTTT.

The V and J genes are TRBV10-3 and TRBJ2-7; 12 positions agree with TRBD2. J lost 1 base, V lost 0 bases, and 1 base had no gene match. The CDR3 consists of 16 residues. The germline CDR1 and CDR2 sequences are ENHRY and SYGVKD. As DNA, the CDR3 is TGTGCCATCAGTGAGTCGCTAGCGGGAGGGTCCTACGAGCAGTACTTC. Amino acids: CAISESLAGGSYEQYF.

DNA for the CDR3: TGCAGTGCTAGAGATGGTTATGGCTACACCTTC. Translated, it gives CSARDGYGYTF. The V call is TRBV20-1, the J call TRBJ1-2; D ambiguous. The germline V gene has CDR1 DFQATT and CDR2 SNEGSKA (reference sequence). V was clipped by 0 bases and J by 5 bases, with 4 bases between them. The CDR3 has 11 amino acids.

V is TRBV9 and J is TRBJ2-1; TRBD1 matches 8 bases. V gave up 4 bases and J gave up 3 bases; unmatched junction bases: 6. Germline CDR1 reads SGDLS; CDR2 reads YYNGEE. The CDR3 spans 15 residues. The CDR3 loop is CASSPRTGNYNEQFF. The DNA of the CDR3 is TGTGCCAGCAGCCCGCGGACAGGGAACTACAATGAGCAGTTCTTC.

This clone was counted a few times. The chain combines TRBV2 with TRBJ1-1, with D hard to call. The CDR3 loop spans 13 amino acids. Germline V gives CDR1 SNHLY, CDR2 FYNNEI. V lost 7 bases to trimming and J lost 0 bases, with 9 bases between them. Written as DNA, the CDR3 is TGTGCCAGCACCCGGACGGTGAACACTGAAGCTTTCTTT. Its translation is CASTRTVNTEAFF.

The rearrangement joins TRBV5-6 to TRBJ1-1; tentatively, D is TRBD1 (6 bases). This CDR3 contains 15 residues. The germline CDR1 and CDR2 sequences are SGHDT and YYEEEE. Trimming took off 4 bases at V and 1 base at J, with 14 bases between the two ends. The CDR3 reads CASSPRGLGNTEAFF. The CDR3 DNA follows: TGTGCCAGCAGCCCACGGGGGCTAGGGAACACTGAAGCTTTCTTT.

This sequence joins TRBV11-2 and TRBJ2-1; 11 nucleotides align to TRBD2. Germline V gene sequence: CDR1 SGHAT, CDR2 FQNNGV. The CDR3 spans 15 residues. The V and J ends lost 4 bases and 6 bases, in that order; junction bases with no gene match: 5. The DNA of the CDR3 is TGTGCCAGCAGCTGGGGGACTAGCGGTCGCAATGAGCAGTTCTTC. Amino acids: CASSWGTSGRNEQFF.

The rearrangement links TRBV2 to TRBJ2-1, with D tentatively TRBD1 (5 bases). This CDR3 is built from 14 residues. V lost 0 bases to trimming and J lost 9 bases, with 12 bases between them. Germline V lookup: CDR1 SNHLY, CDR2 FYNNEI. CDR3 loop: CASSEALVRGEQFF. For the CDR3, the DNA is TGTGCCAGCAGTGAAGCGCTAGTAAGGGGTGAGCAGTTCTTC. Combining the CDR3 with reference TRBV2 and TRBJ2-1 gives the whole variable domain EPEVTQTPSHQVTQMGQEVILRCVPISNHLYFYWYRQILGQKVEFLVSFYNNEISEKSEIFDDQFSVERPDGSNFTLKIRSTKLEDSAMYFCASSEALVRGEQFFGPGTRLTVL.

This clone showed up just a few times. This rearrangement joins TRBV10-3 to TRBJ1-2; D may be TRBD1 (6 bases). CDR1 and CDR2 (germline): ENHRY, SYGVKD. V was shortened by 7 bases and J by 3 bases, with 15 bases between the two germline ends. This CDR3 contains 14 residues. In nucleotides, the CDR3 is TGTGCCATCAAAGGGAGCCCAGGGGACTATGGCTACACCTTC. Residues: CAIKGSPGDYGYTF.

This clone has a handful of counts. The rearrangement uses TRBV7-8 and TRBJ1-2, with 10 bases fitting TRBD1. V shed 5 bases, J shed 8 bases, and the junction held 11 bases outside the gene matches. The CDR3 totals 15 residues. From germline, CDR1 is SGHVS and CDR2 FQNEAQ. CDR3 DNA sequence: TGTGCCAGCAGCCGAACGGGACAGGGGCCCGGCGGCTACACCTTC. Protein: CASSRTGQGPGGYTF.

This sequence joins TRBV10-2 and TRBJ1-2, with a possible D match to TRBD1 (5 bases). This CDR3 is built from 15 residues. CDR1 is WSHSY, CDR2 SAAADI, per germline. Trimming removed 6 bases at V and 4 bases at J, with 18 bases between. The CDR3: CASSGTDTYSYGYTF. The CDR3 coding sequence is TGCGCCAGCAGCGGAACGGACACTTACAGCTATGGCTACACCTTC.

The rearrangement joins TRBV29-1 to TRBJ2-1; 11 nucleotides match TRBD2. Trimming took 4 bases from V and 8 from J; bases not matched to a gene: 10. CDR3 length: 15 amino acids. Germline CDR1 SQVTM, CDR2 ANQGSEA. In nucleotides, the CDR3 is TGCAGCGTTGTCGCACTAGCGGGGGCCGCCGATGAGCAGTTCTTC. It codes for CSVVALAGAADEQFF.

The chain uses TRBV18 and TRBJ1-3; TRBD1 matches at 8 bases. Germline V gene sequence: CDR1 KGHSH, CDR2 LQKENI. This CDR3 has 15 residues. V gave up 3 bases and J gave up 3 bases; unmatched junction bases: 4. CDR3 nucleotide sequence: TGTGCCAGCTCACCCGGACAGGGAGGTGGAAACACCATATATTTT. It is translated as CASSPGQGGGNTIYF.